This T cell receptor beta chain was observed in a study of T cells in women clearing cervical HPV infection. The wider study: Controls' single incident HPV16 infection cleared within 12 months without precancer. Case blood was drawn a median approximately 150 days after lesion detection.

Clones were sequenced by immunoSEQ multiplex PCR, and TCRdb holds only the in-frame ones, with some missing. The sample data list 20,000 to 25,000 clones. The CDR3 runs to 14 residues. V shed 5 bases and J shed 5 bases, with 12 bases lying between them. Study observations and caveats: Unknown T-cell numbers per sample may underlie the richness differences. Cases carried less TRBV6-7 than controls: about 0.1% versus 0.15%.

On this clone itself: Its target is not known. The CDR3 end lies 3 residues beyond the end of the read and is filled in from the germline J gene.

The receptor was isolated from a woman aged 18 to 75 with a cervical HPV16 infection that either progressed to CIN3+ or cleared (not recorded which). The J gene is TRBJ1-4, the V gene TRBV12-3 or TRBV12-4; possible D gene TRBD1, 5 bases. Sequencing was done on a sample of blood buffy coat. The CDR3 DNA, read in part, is TGTGCCAGCAGTCCCTGGGGGGGGAATGAAAAA. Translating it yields CASSPWGGNEK. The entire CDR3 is CASSPWGGNEKLFF.